A selection of T cell receptor beta chains follows, all from one sample in a study of Graves' ophthalmopathy and Graves' hyperthyroidism. A single record per CDR3 protein comes from TCRdb applying MiXCR to the multiplex PCR reads. This sample has about 740,000 distinct CDR3 sequences, with around 40% found just once. Material: peripheral blood. All receptors come from an adult man with Graves' ophthalmopathy. The CDR3 runs from the conserved cysteine through the conserved F or W.

j_gene: TRBJ2-3; v_gene: TRBV10-3; CDR3aa: CASSYLSTDTQYF
j_gene: TRBJ2-3; v_gene: TRBV29-1; CDR3aa: CSVSGSTDTQYF
j_gene: TRBJ1-1; v_gene: TRBV10-3; CDR3aa: CAIRSSVNTEAFF
j_gene: TRBJ1-2; v_gene: TRBV11-1; CDR3aa: CASSFRTGGVYGYTF
j_gene: TRBJ1-1; v_gene: TRBV10-3; CDR3aa: CAISSRQGHTEAFF
j_gene: TRBJ2-7; v_gene: TRBV20-1; CDR3aa: CSMDRAYEQYF
j_gene: TRBJ2-7; v_gene: TRBV25-1; CDR3aa: CASRETGSYEQYF
j_gene: TRBJ1-1; v_gene: TRBV5-6; CDR3aa: CASSPRLGEAFF
j_gene: TRBJ1-1; v_gene: TRBV25-1; CDR3aa: CASGQGGLSTEAFF
j_gene: TRBJ1-1; v_gene: TRBV5-4; CDR3aa: CASSSRTGNIEAFF
j_gene: TRBJ1-2; v_gene: TRBV2; CDR3aa: CASSARGLGYTF
j_gene: TRBJ2-7; v_gene: TRBV29-1; CDR3aa: CSALEYGTGNEQYF
j_gene: TRBJ1-1; v_gene: TRBV6-1; CDR3aa: CASSKSPRQGAVEAFF
j_gene: TRBJ2-7; v_gene: TRBV20-1; CDR3aa: CSAIQSTTYEQYF
j_gene: TRBJ2-5; v_gene: TRBV20-1; CDR3aa: CSAIQETQYF
j_gene: TRBJ2-3; v_gene: TRBV11-1; CDR3aa: CSSSLGYLSTDTQYF
j_gene: TRBJ2-7; v_gene: TRBV6-5; CDR3aa: CASSYRASYEQYF
j_gene: TRBJ1-1; v_gene: TRBV7-9; CDR3aa: CASSQGAGTHTEAFF
j_gene: TRBJ1-3; v_gene: TRBV7-9; CDR3aa: CASSSRDRAGIGNTIYF
j_gene: TRBJ1-6; v_gene: TRBV5-4; CDR3aa: CASSIDQGRSYNSPLHF
j_gene: TRBJ1-2; v_gene: TRBV2; CDR3aa: CASSVYRGVAGYTF
j_gene: TRBJ1-1; v_gene: TRBV10-1; CDR3aa: CASSEDLDTEAFF
j_gene: TRBJ2-3; v_gene: TRBV2; CDR3aa: CASSIRAGDTQYF
j_gene: TRBJ1-1; v_gene: TRBV7-9; CDR3aa: CASSDGQRNTEAFF
j_gene: TRBJ1-6; v_gene: TRBV5-4; CDR3aa: CASSSMTGGSYNSPLHF
j_gene: TRBJ2-5; v_gene: TRBV15; CDR3aa: CATSRVTGRLYQETQYF
j_gene: TRBJ2-5; v_gene: TRBV7-3; CDR3aa: CASSRIAGWGETQYF
j_gene: TRBJ2-2; v_gene: TRBV25-1; CDR3aa: CASSLRIGTGTGELFF
j_gene: TRBJ2-7; v_gene: TRBV9; CDR3aa: CASSVAASGGAHEQYF